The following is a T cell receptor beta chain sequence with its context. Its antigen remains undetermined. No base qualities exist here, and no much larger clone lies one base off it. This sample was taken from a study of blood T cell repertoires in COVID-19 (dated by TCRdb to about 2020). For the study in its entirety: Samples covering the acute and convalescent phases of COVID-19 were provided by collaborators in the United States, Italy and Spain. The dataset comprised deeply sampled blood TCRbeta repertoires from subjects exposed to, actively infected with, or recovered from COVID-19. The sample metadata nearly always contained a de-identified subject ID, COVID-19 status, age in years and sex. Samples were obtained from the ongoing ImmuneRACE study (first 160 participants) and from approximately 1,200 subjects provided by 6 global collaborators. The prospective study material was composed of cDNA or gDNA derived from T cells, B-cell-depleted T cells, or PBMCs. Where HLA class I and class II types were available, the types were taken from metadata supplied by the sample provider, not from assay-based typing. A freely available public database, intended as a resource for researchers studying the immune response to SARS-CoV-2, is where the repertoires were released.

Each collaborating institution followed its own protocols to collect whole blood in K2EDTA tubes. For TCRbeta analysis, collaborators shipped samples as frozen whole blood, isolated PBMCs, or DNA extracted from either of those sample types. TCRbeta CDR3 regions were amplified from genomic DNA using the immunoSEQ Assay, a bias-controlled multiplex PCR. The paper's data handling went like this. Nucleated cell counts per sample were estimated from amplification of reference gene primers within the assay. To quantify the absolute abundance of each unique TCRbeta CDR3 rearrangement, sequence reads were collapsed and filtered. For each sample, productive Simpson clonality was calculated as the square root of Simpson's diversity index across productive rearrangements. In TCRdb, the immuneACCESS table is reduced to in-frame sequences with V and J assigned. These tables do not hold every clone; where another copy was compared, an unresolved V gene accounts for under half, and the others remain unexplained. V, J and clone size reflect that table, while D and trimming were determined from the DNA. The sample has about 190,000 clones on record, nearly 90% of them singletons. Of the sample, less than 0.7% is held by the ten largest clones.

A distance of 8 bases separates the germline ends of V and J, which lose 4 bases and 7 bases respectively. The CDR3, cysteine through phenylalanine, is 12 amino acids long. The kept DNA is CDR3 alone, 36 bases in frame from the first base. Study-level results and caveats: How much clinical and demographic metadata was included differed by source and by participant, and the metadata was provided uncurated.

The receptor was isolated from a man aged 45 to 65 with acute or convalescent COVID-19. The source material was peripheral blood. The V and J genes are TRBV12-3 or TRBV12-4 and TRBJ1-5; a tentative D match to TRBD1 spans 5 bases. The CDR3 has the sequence CASSWGDQPQHF. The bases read TGTGCCAGCAGTTGGGGGGACCAGCCCCAGCATTTT.